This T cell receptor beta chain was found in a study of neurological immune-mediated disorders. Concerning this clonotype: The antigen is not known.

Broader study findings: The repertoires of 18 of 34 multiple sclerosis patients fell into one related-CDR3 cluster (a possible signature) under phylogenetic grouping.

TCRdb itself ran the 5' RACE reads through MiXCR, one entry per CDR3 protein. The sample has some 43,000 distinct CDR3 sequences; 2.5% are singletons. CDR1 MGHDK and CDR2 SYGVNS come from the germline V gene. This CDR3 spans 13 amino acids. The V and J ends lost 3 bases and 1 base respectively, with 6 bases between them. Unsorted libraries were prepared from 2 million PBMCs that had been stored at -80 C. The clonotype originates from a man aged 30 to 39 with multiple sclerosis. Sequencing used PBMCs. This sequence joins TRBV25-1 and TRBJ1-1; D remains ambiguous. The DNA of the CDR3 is TGTGCCAGCAGTGACAGATCGAACACTGAAGCTTTCTTT. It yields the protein CASSDRSNTEAFF.